This T cell receptor beta chain stems from a study of blood T cell repertoires in COVID-19 (dated by TCRdb to the early 2020s). In the study overall: Collaborator samples came from the United States, Italy and Spain and covered acute and convalescent phases of COVID-19. Subjects who had been exposed to COVID-19, were actively infected with it, or had recovered from it provided the deeply sampled blood TCRbeta repertoires that made up the dataset. The samples were drawn from two sources: the first 160 participants of the ongoing ImmuneRACE study, and 1,254 subjects contributed by 6 global collaborators. Where available, HLA class I and class II types were taken from metadata supplied by the sample provider and were not determined by assay-based typing. The prospective study material was composed of cDNA or gDNA derived from T cells, B-cell-depleted T cells, or PBMCs. A freely available public database, intended as a resource for researchers studying the immune response to SARS-CoV-2, is where the repertoires were released. A de-identified subject ID, COVID-19 status, age in years and sex were almost always included in the sample metadata. Summary of the overall study and its limitations: How much clinical and demographic metadata was included differed by source and by participant, and the metadata was provided uncurated.

TCRbeta CDR3 regions were amplified from genomic DNA by means of the immunoSEQ Assay, a bias-controlled multiplex PCR. The original methods were these. Nucleated cell counts per sample were estimated from amplification of reference gene primers within the assay. To quantify the absolute abundance of each unique TCRbeta CDR3 rearrangement, sequence reads were collapsed and filtered. For each sample, productive Simpson clonality was calculated as the square root of Simpson's diversity index over productive rearrangements. Sourced from immuneACCESS, this table was stored by TCRdb with only in-frame sequences that have V and J called. A share of the clones is absent; for the studies checked, an unresolved V gene accounts for under half, and the remainder has no known explanation. From that table come the V and J calls and clone size; the DNA was used to work out D and trimming. This sample holds 180,000 or so clones; 75% to 85% were observed only once. The top ten constitute more than 9.5% of the sample.

This clone was picked up one time. Its binding antigen is unknown. There are no base qualities to consult, and no much larger clone falls within one base. One collaborating source in Seattle enrolled patients while the patients were actively infected and followed the patients over time throughout the course of disease. The collaborating institutions used their own protocols to collect whole blood in K2EDTA tubes. For TCRbeta analysis, collaborators shipped samples in one of three forms: frozen whole blood, isolated PBMCs, or DNA extracted from either of those sample types. The sample taken for sequencing was peripheral blood. This TCR derives from a woman in her thirties or forties with COVID-19, enrolled during active disease.

The sequence in DNA is TGTGCCAGTAGTGCCTTGGCCGGGGGGAACAATGAGCAGTTCTTC. Its translation reads: CASSALAGGNNEQFF. The rearranged chain carries TRBV19 and TRBJ2-1, with 7 junctional bases fitting TRBD2. Including the terminal cysteine and phenylalanine, the CDR3 comprises 15 residues. Only the CDR3 DNA is retained, 45 bases long and in frame from the first base. CDR1 and CDR2 (LNHDA, SQIVND) derive from the germline V gene (reference sequence). Germline trimming amounts to 5 bases on V and 5 bases on J, with 9 as the count of junction bases outside the gene matches.